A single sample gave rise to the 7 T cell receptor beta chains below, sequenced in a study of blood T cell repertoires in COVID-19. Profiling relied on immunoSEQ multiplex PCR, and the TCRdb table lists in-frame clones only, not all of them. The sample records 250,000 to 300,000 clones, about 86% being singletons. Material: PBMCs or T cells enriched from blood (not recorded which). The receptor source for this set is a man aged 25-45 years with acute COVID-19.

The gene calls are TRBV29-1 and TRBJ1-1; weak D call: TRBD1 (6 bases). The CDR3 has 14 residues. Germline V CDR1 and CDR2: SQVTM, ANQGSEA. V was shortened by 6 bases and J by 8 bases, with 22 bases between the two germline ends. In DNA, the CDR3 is TGCAGCGTCCGAACCGGGATCCGCAGGGGAGAAGCTTTCTTT. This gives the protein CSVRTGIRRGEAFF.

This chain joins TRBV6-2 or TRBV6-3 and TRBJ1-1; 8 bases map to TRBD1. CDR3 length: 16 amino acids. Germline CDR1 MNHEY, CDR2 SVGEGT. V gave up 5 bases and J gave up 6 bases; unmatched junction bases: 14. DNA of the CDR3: TGTGCCAGCAGTAAGAGACAGGGGATCGAGGGCTCTGAAGCTTTCTTT. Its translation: CASSKRQGIEGSEAFF.

The CDR3 sequence is CASSLVNSIIYGYTF. CDR3 sequence (DNA): TGTGCCAGCAGCTTAGTTAATAGTATAATTTATGGCTACACCTTC. The chain joins TRBV7-8 to TRBJ1-2; D gene uncertain. CDR1 SGHVS and CDR2 FQNEAQ come from the germline V gene. V lost 1 base, J lost 5 bases, and 14 bases lay in between. The CDR3 sequence is 15 residues long.

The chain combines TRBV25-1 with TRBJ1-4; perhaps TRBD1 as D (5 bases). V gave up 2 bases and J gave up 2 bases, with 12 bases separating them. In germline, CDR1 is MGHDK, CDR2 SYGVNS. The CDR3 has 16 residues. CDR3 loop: CASSERRAGTNEKLFF. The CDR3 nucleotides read TGTGCCAGCAGTGAAAGAAGAGCAGGGACTAATGAAAAACTGTTTTTT.

The CDR3 bases are TGTGCCAGCAGGGATCAGGGGGTTGCAACTAATGAAAAACTGTTTTTT. This codes for CASRDQGVATNEKLFF. The genes are TRBV2 and TRBJ1-4; TRBD1 matches at 7 bases. CDR1 and CDR2 from the germline V gene are SNHLY and FYNNEI. There are 16 residues in the CDR3. Trimming removed 6 bases from V and 0 bases from J; junction bases left unmatched: 7.

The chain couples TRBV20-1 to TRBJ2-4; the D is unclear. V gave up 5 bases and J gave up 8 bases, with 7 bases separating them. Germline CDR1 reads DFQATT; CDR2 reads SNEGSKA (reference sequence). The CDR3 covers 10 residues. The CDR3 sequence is CSAQVDIQYF. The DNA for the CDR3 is TGCAGTGCTCAGGTCGACATTCAGTACTTC.

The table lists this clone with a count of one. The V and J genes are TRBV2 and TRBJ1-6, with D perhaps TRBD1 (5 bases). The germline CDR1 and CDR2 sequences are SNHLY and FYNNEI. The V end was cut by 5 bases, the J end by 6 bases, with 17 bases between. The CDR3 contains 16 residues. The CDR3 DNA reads TGTGCCAGCAGTCTAACAGACAGCTCTGCTAATTCACCCCTCCACTTT. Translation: CASSLTDSSANSPLHF.